Listed below are T cell receptor beta chains from one sample, sequenced in a study of cytomegalovirus exposure and HLA in healthy donors. Measured with immunoSEQ multiplex PCR; TCRdb has only the in-frame clones, and not every one. The sample includes about 180,000 clones, over 80% of them seen just once. The sequencing sample was made of PBMCs. Source of these receptors: a man aged 35-49 years in good health and CMV-seronegative. Both conserved end residues are part of each CDR3. The order of the fields is V gene, J gene, D gene, clone size, CDR3 protein, CDR3 DNA. The D gene is left open where the match is weak. Only some rows state a clone size, as once, few, many or a class for expanded clones.

V: TRBV5-1; J: TRBJ2-3; D: -; size: -; CDR3: CASSTSRSTDTQYF; DNA: TGCGCCAGCAGCACATCGAGGAGCACAGATACGCAGTATTTT
V: TRBV18; J: TRBJ2-5; D: TRBD2; size: -; CDR3: CASSPVSSGGQETQYF; DNA: TGTGCCAGCTCCCCCGTCTCGAGCGGGGGGCAAGAGACCCAGTACTTC
V: TRBV4-3; J: TRBJ1-1; D: TRBD1; size: -; CDR3: CASSPRTGRNTEAFF; DNA: TGCGCTAGCAGCCCCCGGACAGGTCGAAACACTGAAGCTTTCTTT
V: TRBV15; J: TRBJ1-2; D: -; size: -; CDR3: CATSRGDILGYTF; DNA: TGTGCCACCAGCAGGGGGGACATTCTTGGCTACACCTTC
V: TRBV28; J: TRBJ2-1; D: TRBD2; size: once; CDR3: CASSLRSGRGNEQFF; DNA: TGTGCCAGCAGTTTGCGGAGCGGGAGAGGGAATGAGCAGTTCTTC
V: TRBV15; J: TRBJ1-2; D: -; size: -; CDR3: CATSRDKTSYGYTF; DNA: TGTGCCACCAGCAGAGATAAGACAAGCTATGGCTACACCTTC
V: TRBV2; J: TRBJ2-3; D: TRBD2; size: -; CDR3: CASSPAGGMTDTQYF; DNA: TGTGCCAGCAGCCCAGCGGGGGGGATGACAGATACGCAGTATTTT
V: TRBV19; J: TRBJ1-4; D: -; size: -; CDR3: CASTSSGWGTNEKLFF; DNA: TGTGCCAGTACTTCGTCGGGATGGGGAACTAATGAAAAACTGTTTTTT
V: TRBV23-1; J: TRBJ2-2; D: TRBD1; size: -; CDR3: CASSQFGTGEGNTGELFF; DNA: TGCGCCAGCAGTCAATTTGGGACAGGGGAAGGGAACACCGGGGAGCTGTTTTTT
V: TRBV19; J: TRBJ1-1; D: TRBD1; size: -; CDR3: CASSKIGDRKAFF; DNA: TGTGCCAGTAGTAAGATCGGGGACAGAAAAGCTTTCTTT
V: TRBV6-5; J: TRBJ1-4; D: -; size: -; CDR3: CASSWTAGGEKLFF; DNA: TGTGCCAGCAGTTGGACAGCCGGCGGTGAAAAACTGTTTTTT
V: TRBV7-3; J: TRBJ2-1; D: TRBD2; size: -; CDR3: CASSFFTSGYNEQFF; DNA: TGTGCCAGCAGCTTCTTTACTAGCGGCTACAATGAGCAGTTCTTC
V: TRBV6-5; J: TRBJ2-7; D: -; size: -; CDR3: CASSSGTRSYEQYF; DNA: TGTGCCAGCAGTTCTGGGACACGTTCCTACGAGCAGTACTTC
V: TRBV7-2; J: TRBJ2-7; D: TRBD2; size: once; CDR3: CASSTGLAAYEQYF; DNA: TGTGCCAGCAGCACGGGACTAGCGGCCTACGAGCAGTACTTC
V: TRBV2; J: TRBJ2-7; D: -; size: -; CDR3: CASSRAKQYF; DNA: TGTGCCAGCTCGAGGGCTAAGCAGTACTTC
V: TRBV7-9; J: TRBJ2-5; D: -; size: -; CDR3: CASSTLGTRYGLKETQYF; DNA: TGTGCCAGCAGCACCCTTGGTACTAGGTATGGTTTGAAAGAGACCCAGTACTTC
V: TRBV5-4; J: TRBJ2-6; D: -; size: -; CDR3: CASSSPTERLAVGANVLTF; DNA: TGTGCCAGCAGCTCCCCGACAGAACGACTCGCGGTCGGGGCCAACGTCCTGACTTTC
V: TRBV2; J: TRBJ1-6; D: -; size: once; CDR3: CASRTFSWSSYNSPLHF; DNA: TGTGCCAGCCGGACATTCTCATGGAGCTCCTATAATTCACCCCTCCACTTT
V: TRBV6-5; J: TRBJ1-1; D: TRBD1; size: -; CDR3: CASSIQGEREAFF; DNA: TGTGCCAGCAGTATCCAGGGGGAACGTGAAGCTTTCTTT
V: TRBV25-1; J: TRBJ2-5; D: -; size: -; CDR3: CASSELVETGDYEQYF; DNA: TGTGCCAGCAGTGAATTAGTTGAGACAGGGGACTACGAACAGTACTTC
V: TRBV9; J: TRBJ2-7; D: TRBD1; size: -; CDR3: CASSAPPGQSSYEQYF; DNA: TGTGCCAGCAGCGCCCCTCCGGGACAGAGCTCCTACGAGCAGTACTTC
V: TRBV9; J: TRBJ2-1; D: TRBD2; size: -; CDR3: CASSVTSEDEQFF; DNA: TGTGCCAGCAGCGTGACTAGCGAGGATGAGCAGTTCTTC
V: TRBV20-1; J: TRBJ1-1; D: TRBD1; size: -; CDR3: CSARQGAEAFF; DNA: TGCAGTGCTCGACAGGGGGCGGAAGCTTTCTTT
V: TRBV2; J: TRBJ1-2; D: -; size: -; CDR3: CASTSGKGVYGYTF; DNA: TGTGCCAGCACCTCAGGGAAGGGTGTGTATGGCTACACCTTC
V: TRBV11-1; J: TRBJ2-1; D: TRBD2; size: -; CDR3: CASSHPQVAGIYEQFF; DNA: TGTGCCAGCAGCCATCCCCAGGTAGCGGGAATATATGAGCAGTTCTTC
V: TRBV28; J: TRBJ2-7; D: TRBD2; size: -; CDR3: CASSLNSGGAYEQYF; DNA: TGTGCCAGCAGTTTAAATAGCGGGGGGGCCTACGAGCAGTACTTC
V: TRBV2; J: TRBJ2-3; D: TRBD2; size: -; CDR3: CASMKRGPTDTQYF; DNA: TGTGCCAGCATGAAGCGGGGGCCCACAGATACGCAGTATTTT
V: TRBV5-4; J: TRBJ2-3; D: TRBD2; size: -; CDR3: CASSSPPSGVGNTQYF; DNA: TGTGCCAGCAGCTCTCCCCCTAGCGGAGTTGGGAATACGCAGTATTTT
V: TRBV7-9; J: TRBJ2-5; D: -; size: -; CDR3: CASSSRGETQYF; DNA: TGTGCCAGCAGCTCACGGGGGGAGACCCAGTACTTC
V: TRBV10-3; J: TRBJ2-1; D: -; size: -; CDR3: CAISGGEGGGREQFF; DNA: TGTGCCATCAGTGGGGGGGAAGGGGGGGGCCGCGAGCAGTTCTTC
V: TRBV29-1; J: TRBJ1-4; D: TRBD1; size: -; CDR3: CSVIRDSSEKLFF; DNA: TGCAGCGTAATACGGGACAGTTCTGAAAAACTGTTTTTT
V: TRBV6-5; J: TRBJ1-1; D: -; size: -; CDR3: CASRYNTEAFF; DNA: TGTGCCAGCAGATATAACACTGAAGCTTTCTTT
V: TRBV4-1; J: TRBJ1-4; D: -; size: -; CDR3: CASSQGTPINEKLFF; DNA: TGCGCCAGCAGCCAAGGGACACCGATTAATGAAAAACTGTTTTTT
V: TRBV9; J: TRBJ2-7; D: TRBD2; size: -; CDR3: CASSVEWASGSDEQYF; DNA: TGTGCCAGCAGCGTAGAATGGGCTAGCGGGAGCGACGAGCAGTACTTC
V: TRBV10-3; J: TRBJ2-7; D: TRBD2; size: -; CDR3: CAIQTKTAGGSDEQYF; DNA: TGTGCCATCCAAACAAAAACAGCGGGGGGGAGCGACGAGCAGTACTTC
V: TRBV11-2; J: TRBJ2-1; D: -; size: -; CDR3: CASSKGPTSYNEQFF; DNA: TGTGCCAGCAGCAAGGGGCCGACCAGTTACAATGAGCAGTTCTTC
V: TRBV11-3; J: TRBJ1-1; D: -; size: -; CDR3: CASSPGGNTEAFF; DNA: TGTGCCAGCAGCCCGGGGGGGAACACTGAAGCTTTCTTT
V: TRBV18; J: TRBJ2-7; D: TRBD2; size: -; CDR3: CASSATAGVDEQYF; DNA: TGTGCCAGCTCCGCCACAGCGGGAGTTGACGAGCAGTACTTC
V: TRBV10-3; J: TRBJ1-3; D: -; size: -; CDR3: CAISGNTGLSGNTIYF; DNA: TGTGCCATCAGTGGGAACACAGGGTTATCTGGAAACACCATATATTTT
V: TRBV19; J: TRBJ1-5; D: -; size: -; CDR3: CASSPSGTTFSSNQPQHF; DNA: TGTGCCAGTAGTCCCTCCGGGACAACCTTTTCTAGCAATCAGCCCCAGCATTTT
V: TRBV6-5; J: TRBJ2-1; D: -; size: -; CDR3: CASSPGTYNNEQFF; DNA: TGTGCCAGCAGCCCCGGGACTTATAACAATGAGCAGTTCTTC
V: TRBV6-1; J: TRBJ1-2; D: TRBD1; size: -; CDR3: CASILTGGNYGYTF; DNA: TGTGCCAGCATCCTGACAGGGGGGAACTATGGCTACACCTTC
V: TRBV7-2; J: TRBJ1-4; D: -; size: few; CDR3: CASSRQAINEKLFF; DNA: TGTGCCAGCAGCCGACAGGCGATAAATGAAAAACTGTTTTTT
V: TRBV4-2; J: TRBJ2-1; D: -; size: -; CDR3: CASSLGDSNSYNEQFF; DNA: TGTGCCAGCAGCCTCGGAGACTCGAACTCCTACAATGAGCAGTTCTTC
V: TRBV28; J: TRBJ1-1; D: TRBD1; size: few; CDR3: CASSLGDRGREAFF; DNA: TGTGCCAGCAGTTTAGGGGACAGGGGGCGCGAAGCTTTCTTT
V: TRBV11-3; J: TRBJ2-3; D: TRBD2; size: -; CDR3: CASSFGSGETDTQYF; DNA: TGTGCCAGCAGCTTCGGTAGCGGGGAGACAGATACGCAGTATTTT
V: TRBV29-1; J: TRBJ1-1; D: TRBD1; size: few; CDR3: CSVYRTGGANTEAFF; DNA: TGCAGCGTCTACCGGACAGGGGGCGCGAACACTGAAGCTTTCTTT
V: TRBV9; J: TRBJ2-7; D: TRBD1; size: -; CDR3: CASSVGEGQGADEQYF; DNA: TGTGCCAGCAGCGTTGGAGAGGGACAGGGGGCCGACGAGCAGTACTTC
V: TRBV2; J: TRBJ2-3; D: -; size: -; CDR3: CASSGWGPTTDTQYF; DNA: TGTGCCAGCAGTGGGTGGGGCCCCACCACAGATACGCAGTATTTT
V: TRBV7-6; J: TRBJ2-1; D: TRBD2; size: -; CDR3: CASSSISGGGHPFF; DNA: TGTGCCAGCAGCTCGATCAGCGGGGGGGGACATCCGTTCTTC
V: TRBV4-3; J: TRBJ2-7; D: TRBD1; size: -; CDR3: CASSLSHRGDYTYEQYF; DNA: TGCGCCAGCAGCCTATCCCACAGGGGGGATTACACCTACGAGCAGTACTTC
V: TRBV4-3; J: TRBJ2-1; D: TRBD2; size: -; CDR3: CASSSVIAGGYNEQFF; DNA: TGCGCCAGCAGCTCCGTGATTGCGGGGGGCTACAATGAGCAGTTCTTC
V: TRBV23-1; J: TRBJ1-4; D: TRBD1; size: -; CDR3: CASRQRQGGGEKLFF; DNA: TGCGCCAGCAGGCAAAGACAGGGAGGAGGCGAAAAACTGTTTTTT
V: TRBV7-6; J: TRBJ2-3; D: TRBD2; size: -; CDR3: CASSLTLAGGTDTQYF; DNA: TGTGCCAGCAGCTTAACTCTAGCGGGGGGCACAGATACGCAGTATTTT
V: TRBV7-7; J: TRBJ2-5; D: -; size: -; CDR3: CASSPSGSQETQYF; DNA: TGTGCTAGCTCCCCCAGCGGCAGTCAAGAGACCCAGTACTTC